A single sample is the source of the 8 T cell receptor beta chains below, sequenced in a study of blood T cells in healthy people across ages. Through a sample-barcoded 5' primer and a J-beta primer mix, a second PCR was run for about 6 to 12 cycles. MiXCR, run by TCRdb on the 5' RACE reads, gives a single entry per CDR3 protein. The sample lists 650,000 to 700,000 distinct CDR3 sequences, about 51% occurring once. Sample: blood. The receptor source for this set is a woman older than 75 in good health.

This clonotype was counted at least ten times. The chain employs TRBV10-3 and TRBJ2-1; 12 bases map to TRBD2. Germline lookup yields CDR1 ENHRY and CDR2 SYGVKD. V lost 6 bases and J lost 7; bases outside the gene matches: 7. The CDR3 has 15 amino acids. CDR3 protein: CAISSLAGGVNEQFF. The CDR3 DNA is TGTGCCATCAGCAGTCTAGCGGGAGGGGTTAATGAGCAGTTCTTC.

The rearrangement joins TRBV2 to TRBJ2-4; D is ambiguous. The V gene lost 8 bases and the J gene lost 0 bases, with 8 bases spanning the gap. Germline CDR1 reads SNHLY; CDR2 reads FYNNEI. This CDR3 has 13 residues. CDR3 DNA: TGTGCCAGCGCTCGGCCAGCCAAAAACATTCAGTACTTC. It codes for CASARPAKNIQYF.

Note on this clonotype: This may stem from a read error, because a much larger clone lies one nucleotide away. V is TRBV29-1 and J is TRBJ2-1, with 11 bases that match TRBD2. The J call may be mistaken, given a closer DNA end match to TRBJ2-7. Per germline, CDR1 SQVTM and CDR2 ANQGSEA. The CDR3 is made up of 17 amino acids. CDR3 sequence (DNA): TGCAGCGTTGAAGATTACCGACTAGCGGGGACATACAATGAGCAGTACTTC. This codes for CSVEDYRLAGTYNEQYF.

The J gene is TRBJ2-3, the V gene TRBV29-1; D possibly corresponds to TRBD2 (5 bases). Germline assignment: CDR1 SQVTM and CDR2 ANQGSEA. Trimming removed 5 bases at V and 5 bases at J, with 17 bases between. This CDR3 has 14 amino acids. In DNA, the CDR3 is TGCAGCGTTTCTGGGGAGCGGCGCAAAGATACGCAGTATTTT. This translates into CSVSGERRKDTQYF.

Note on this clonotype: A much bigger clone sits one base away, suggesting this may be a read error. The V gene is TRBV20-1, the J gene TRBJ2-1; 7 bases agree with TRBD1. Germline trimming cut 4 bases from V and 13 bases from J; bases unmatched to any gene: 13. The CDR3 has 13 residues. Germline assignment: CDR1 DFQATT and CDR2 SNEGSKA (reference sequence). In DNA, the CDR3 is TGCAGTGCTATCGGACAGGACTCTGTGTCCCAGTTCTTC. Protein sequence: CSAIGQDSVSQFF.

The chain carries TRBV11-2 and TRBJ2-7, with TRBD2 matching over 14 bases. V dropped 4 bases and J dropped 2; count of bases not matched to a gene: 4. Germline V gene data show CDR1 as SGHAT and CDR2 as FQNNGV. CDR3 size: 16 residues. The CDR3 loop is CASSYGLAGGAYEQYF. In DNA, the CDR3 is TGTGCCAGCAGCTATGGACTAGCGGGGGGTGCCTACGAGCAGTACTTC.

This chain connects TRBV7-2 to TRBJ2-5, with 15 bases fitting TRBD2. The germline CDR1 and CDR2 sequences are SGHTA and FQGNSA. This CDR3 has 16 amino acids. The J segment lost 3 bases and the V segment lost 5 bases, leaving 4 bases of the junction unmatched. The CDR3 DNA reads TGTGCCAGCAGCATGGGACTAGCGGGAGGCGAAGAGACCCAGTACTTC. Translating gives CASSMGLAGGEETQYF.

A single count supports this clonotype. Relative to the germline gene, one junction end is altered; a read error may explain this. The V and J genes are TRBV7-3 and TRBJ2-2; possible D gene TRBD2, 5 bases. Germline lookup yields CDR1 SGHTA and CDR2 FQGTGA. The length of the CDR3 is 16 residues. The CDR3 nucleotides read TGTGCCAGCAGCTTACGGGCGACGGTTTACACCGGGGAGCCGTTTTTT. Residues: CASSLRATVYTGEPFF. Using reference TRBV7-3 and TRBJ2-2 for the parts outside the CDR3, the full variable domain is GAGVSQTPSNKVTEKGKYVELRCDPISGHTALYWYRQSLGQGPEFLIYFQGTGAADDSGLPNDRFFAVRPEGSVSTLKIQRTERGDSAVYLCASSLRATVYTGEPFFGEGSRLTVL.